These T cell receptor beta chains were read from a single sample in a study of control samples from healthy donors and cancer patients. Clones were read by immunoSEQ multiplex PCR, and TCRdb kept only the in-frame ones, dropping some. Altogether about 140,000 clones are present, roughly 90% being singletons, with the ten largest covering about 11%. Sample: blood. These receptor sequences come from a man between 25 and 39 years old in good health. The CDR3 runs from the conserved cysteine through the conserved F or W. D genes are given only for firm matches. Clone size is shown for a subset of rows, as once, few, many or a class of expanded clone.

clone_size	j_call	v_call	d_call	cdr3_length	cdr3_nt	cdr3_aa
.	TRBJ2-6	TRBV5-8	.	17	TGTGCCAGCAGCTTGTGGGTAATAAGCTCTGGGGCCAACGTCCTGACTTTC	CASSLWVISSGANVLTF
once	TRBJ1-6	TRBV28	.	20	TGTGCCAGCAGTCCCGGCCTAAGCAGGGGAAAAGGATCCTATAATTCACCCCTCCACTTT	CASSPGLSRGKGSYNSPLHF
.	TRBJ2-1	TRBV18	TRBD1	17	TGTGCCAGCTCACCAAGTGTCGGGACAGGGGGCCTAAATGAGCAGTTCTTC	CASSPSVGTGGLNEQFF
.	TRBJ1-3	TRBV9	.	14	TGTGCCAGCAGCGAAAAGGGTGGGGTAAACACCATATATTTT	CASSEKGGVNTIYF
once	TRBJ2-3	TRBV28	TRBD2	15	TGTGCCAGCAGTTTAAGCGGGAGATGGGCAGATACGCAGTATTTT	CASSLSGRWADTQYF
.	TRBJ1-3	TRBV18	.	16	TGTGCCAGCTCACCCGGCTTCCAGGGGATTGGAAACACCATATATTTT	CASSPGFQGIGNTIYF
.	TRBJ2-1	TRBV6-2/TRBV6-3	.	14	TGTGCCAGCAGTTACTCGACGCTAGCTGGTGAGCAGTTCTTC	CASSYSTLAGEQFF
once	TRBJ2-2	TRBV9	TRBD2	15	TGTGCCAGCAGCGTAGTTGGCGGGGGCACCGGGGAGCTGTTTTTT	CASSVVGGGTGELFF
.	TRBJ1-5	TRBV29-1	.	12	TGCAGCTTCCGGGCCTACAATCAGCCCCAGCATTTT	CSFRAYNQPQHF
.	TRBJ1-2	TRBV4-1	TRBD1	15	TGCGCCAGCAGCCGAGTTGGGACAGGGGACTATGGCTACACCTTC	CASSRVGTGDYGYTF
.	TRBJ1-6	TRBV30	TRBD1	15	TGTGCCTGGAGTGTATGGACAGGGAGCAGATCACCCCTCCACTTT	CAWSVWTGSRSPLHF
.	TRBJ1-2	TRBV6-5	.	13	TGTGCCAGCTGTCTGACTCTTATCTATGGCTACACCTTC	CASCLTLIYGYTF
few	TRBJ2-1	TRBV15	TRBD1	17	TGTGCCACCAGCAGAGATTATGCCGGGACAGGCGGCAATGAGCAGTTCTTC	CATSRDYAGTGGNEQFF
few	TRBJ2-3	TRBV9	.	14	TGTGCCAGCAGCGTAGACTACAACACAGATACGCAGTATTTT	CASSVDYNTDTQYF
.	TRBJ1-6	TRBV30	.	17	TGTGCCTGGAGGACTATCGGCGGGCCAGGGGTAAATTCACCCCTCCACTTT	CAWRTIGGPGVNSPLHF
.	TRBJ1-2	TRBV5-1	.	12	TGCGCCAGCAGCTTTGGGGAGGGTGGCTACACCTTC	CASSFGEGGYTF
.	TRBJ2-2	TRBV19	TRBD1	20	TGTGCCAGTAGTATTCTTTGGGGACAGCCAGGACTGGCTTACACCGGGGAGCTGTTTTTT	CASSILWGQPGLAYTGELFF
.	TRBJ2-7	TRBV7-9	.	15	TGTGCCAGCAGCCCAACCGGGACACGGACCTACGAGCAGTACTTC	CASSPTGTRTYEQYF
.	TRBJ2-7	TRBV5-4	TRBD2	17	TGTGCCAGCAGCAAGGGACTAGCGGGTTTGAGCTCCTACGAGCAGTACTTC	CASSKGLAGLSSYEQYF
.	TRBJ2-1	TRBV2	.	10	TGTGCCAGACAGACGAATGAGCAGTTCTTC	CARQTNEQFF
.	TRBJ2-7	TRBV27	TRBD1	15	TGTGCCAGCAGTTTCTACCGGGACAGGGGAAGGGAGCAGTACTTC	CASSFYRDRGREQYF
.	TRBJ2-1	TRBV6-2/TRBV6-3	.	12	TGTGCCAGCAGTTACGTAGGGGGTGAGCAGTTCTTC	CASSYVGGEQFF
.	TRBJ1-2	TRBV10-3	.	14	TGTGCCATCAGTGAGCGGGGCCCGGACTATGGCTACACCTTC	CAISERGPDYGYTF